These T cell receptor beta chains were read from a single sample in a study of cytotoxic CD8 clonotypes in ibrutinib-treated CLL. Sequencing used immunoSEQ multiplex PCR; TCRdb keeps in-frame clones, though not all of them. The sample holds roughly 200,000 clones, roughly 73% seen once. The material was PBMCs, obtained after 12 months of ibrutinib treatment. The receptors stem from a human donor with chronic lymphocytic leukemia. CDR3s include the opening cysteine and the closing phenylalanine or tryptophan. The D gene is left open where the match is weak. The size of a clone is reported for some rows only, either as once, few or many, or as a class for expanded clones.

TRBD1,TRBJ1-5,-,TRBV18,CASSMTGVNQPQHF,TGTGCCAGCTCAATGACAGGGGTCAATCAGCCCCAGCATTTT
-,TRBJ1-2,once,TRBV10-3,CAISEKADYGYTF,TGTGCCATCAGTGAGAAGGCGGACTATGGCTACACCTTC
-,TRBJ1-2,-,TRBV10-2,CASSERSGAANYGYTF,TGCGCCAGCAGTGAGCGGTCGGGAGCAGCTAACTATGGCTACACCTTC
-,TRBJ1-1,-,TRBV11-2,CASSHGTENEAFF,TGTGCCAGCAGTCACGGGACGGAAAATGAAGCTTTCTTT
TRBD1,TRBJ2-2,-,TRBV6-1,CASSDPLFQGDTGELFF,TGTGCCAGCAGTGATCCCCTCTTTCAGGGGGACACCGGGGAGCTGTTTTTT
TRBD1,TRBJ1-3,-,TRBV9,CASRRQGSGNTIYF,TGTGCCAGCAGACGACAGGGATCTGGAAACACCATATATTTT
-,TRBJ1-5,-,TRBV6-5,CASSYGGNSNQPQHF,TGTGCCAGCAGTTACGGGGGGAATAGCAATCAGCCCCAGCATTTT
TRBD2,TRBJ2-7,-,TRBV11-3,CASSLAGQPYEQYF,TGTGCCAGCAGCCTAGCGGGCCAACCCTACGAGCAGTACTTC
TRBD1,TRBJ2-3,once,TRBV7-9,CASSAGTASTDTQYF,TGTGCCAGCAGCGCCGGGACAGCTAGCACAGATACGCAGTATTTT
-,TRBJ1-4,-,TRBV6-1,CASTRRPKGAEKLFF,TGTGCCAGCACCCGACGGCCGAAGGGTGCTGAAAAACTGTTTTTT
TRBD1,TRBJ1-4,once,TRBV10-2,CASSEYPQGTTNEKLFF,TGCGCCAGCAGTGAGTACCCACAGGGGACAACTAATGAAAAACTGTTTTTT
TRBD1,TRBJ1-4,-,TRBV9,CASSVGGGLNEKLFF,TGTGCCAGCAGCGTAGGAGGGGGCCTAAATGAAAAACTGTTTTTT
TRBD1,TRBJ1-2,-,TRBV14,CASSSGTASGYTF,TGTGCCAGCAGCTCCGGGACAGCTTCTGGCTACACCTTC
-,TRBJ1-2,-,TRBV6-5,CASSSPREGTGGYTF,TGTGCCAGCAGTTCCCCTCGAGAGGGGACGGGGGGCTACACCTTC
TRBD1,TRBJ2-1,-,TRBV27,CASSLGTGGGIDNEQFF,TGTGCCAGCAGTCTCGGGACAGGGGGGGGTATTGACAATGAGCAGTTCTTC
-,TRBJ2-7,-,TRBV2,CASSTTSYEQYF,TGTGCCAGCAGCACAACGTCTTACGAGCAGTACTTC
-,TRBJ1-2,-,TRBV7-2,CASGKGNFNYGYTF,TGTGCCAGCGGGAAAGGGAATTTTAACTATGGCTACACCTTC
-,TRBJ1-5,once,TRBV28,CASSLERGGNQPQHF,TGTGCCAGCAGTTTAGAGAGGGGAGGCAATCAGCCCCAGCATTTT
-,TRBJ1-1,-,TRBV6-6,CASSYFRAWNTEAFF,TGTGCCAGCAGTTATTTTAGGGCATGGAACACTGAAGCTTTCTTT
TRBD2,TRBJ2-7,once,TRBV4-1,CASSQATSGTPQEQYF,TGCGCCAGCAGCCAAGCGACTAGCGGGACCCCCCAAGAGCAGTACTTC
-,TRBJ2-3,-,TRBV7-8,CASSPGTDTQYF,TGTGCCAGCAGCCCGGGGACAGATACGCAGTATTTT
-,TRBJ1-2,-,TRBV7-9,CASSLAPPGDYGYTF,TGTGCCAGCAGCTTAGCGCCCCCGGGGGACTATGGCTACACCTTC
-,TRBJ2-1,-,TRBV15,CATSRDSGSPFYNEQFF,TGTGCCACCAGCAGAGATTCAGGTAGCCCCTTTTACAATGAGCAGTTCTTC
-,TRBJ2-5,-,TRBV11-2,CASSLDREPSGRSQYF,TGTGCCAGCAGCTTAGATCGGGAACCCTCGGGGAGGTCCCAGTACTTC
-,TRBJ2-7,-,TRBV27,CASRPTGSSSYEQYF,TGTGCCAGCAGGCCAACAGGCTCGAGCTCCTACGAGCAGTACTTC
-,TRBJ2-3,few,TRBV14,CASSPRDTQYF,TGTGCCAGCAGTCCACGGGATACGCAGTATTTT
-,TRBJ2-3,-,TRBV6-5,CASSYSLRGDTQYF,TGTGCCAGCAGTTACTCACTCCGAGGGGATACGCAGTATTTT
TRBD1,TRBJ2-1,-,TRBV4-1,CASSQAGWADRGYHQTINEQFF,TGCGCCAGCAGCCAAGCAGGTTGGGCCGACAGGGGTTATCACCAAACCATCAATGAGCAGTTCTTC
TRBD1,TRBJ1-2,-,TRBV6-1,CASSETTRGVDRGPFGYTF,TGTGCCAGCAGTGAAACAACGCGGGGGGTGGACAGGGGACCTTTTGGCTACACCTTC
TRBD2,TRBJ2-3,-,TRBV5-4,CASSLARGADTQYF,TGTGCCAGCAGCTTGGCTCGGGGGGCAGATACGCAGTATTTT
-,TRBJ2-1,-,TRBV18,CASSSEGSLYNEQFF,TGTGCCAGCTCATCGGAGGGGTCCCTATACAATGAGCAGTTCTTC
TRBD2,TRBJ2-7,few,TRBV6-5,CASSRTSGSHEQYF,TGTGCCAGCAGTCGGACTAGCGGGAGCCACGAGCAGTACTTC
-,TRBJ1-2,once,TRBV4-1,CASSPTGTNYGYTF,TGCGCCAGCAGCCCGACAGGTACCAACTATGGCTACACCTTC
TRBD1,TRBJ2-1,-,TRBV5-1,CASSFRDRVYDEQFF,TGCGCCAGCAGCTTCCGGGACAGGGTATATGATGAGCAGTTCTTC
-,TRBJ2-7,-,TRBV27,CASSPLDSAYEQYF,TGTGCCAGCAGCCCTCTGGACAGCGCCTACGAGCAGTACTTC
TRBD2,TRBJ2-7,-,TRBV6-5,CASSTIPREVDEQYF,TGTGCCAGCAGTACCATTCCGCGGGAGGTGGACGAGCAGTACTTC
-,TRBJ2-7,-,TRBV12-1,CASSFGTRGKPEQYF,TGTGCCAGCAGCTTTGGGACTAGGGGTAAGCCGGAGCAGTACTTC
-,TRBJ1-5,-,TRBV28,CAARDTHQPQHF,TGTGCCGCCCGGGACACCCATCAGCCCCAGCATTTT
TRBD1,TRBJ2-7,once,TRBV5-4,CASSRPDRPTYEQYF,TGTGCCAGCAGCCGTCCGGACAGGCCCACCTACGAGCAGTACTTC
-,TRBJ1-5,-,TRBV28,CASSWYSRRNQPQHF,TGTGCCAGCAGTTGGTACAGCCGGCGGAATCAGCCCCAGCATTTT
TRBD2,TRBJ2-7,-,TRBV11-2,CASSPVGGGSYEQYF,TGTGCCAGCAGCCCGGTCGGGGGGGGCTCCTACGAGCAGTACTTC
-,TRBJ1-1,-,TRBV7-2,CASSLERTTEAFF,TGTGCCAGCAGCCTAGAACGCACCACTGAAGCTTTCTTT